One and the same sample provided the 25 T cell receptor beta chains below, sequenced in a study of blood T cells in healthy people across ages. Primed by a sample-barcoded 5' primer and a J-beta primer mix, a second PCR proceeded for about 6 to 11 cycles. TCRdb fed the 5' RACE reads into MiXCR, producing one record per CDR3 protein. The sample holds 1.2 million to 1.5 million distinct CDR3 sequences, 59% seen once. The specimen sequenced was blood. These receptors all stem from a man between 18 and 35 years old in good health.

This sequence joins TRBV27 and TRBJ2-1; 8 bases fit TRBD2. The CDR3 has 14 residues. Trimming took 5 bases from V and 8 from J; bases not matched to a gene: 8. Germline CDR1 is MNHEY and CDR2 is SMNVEV (reference sequence). DNA of the CDR3: TGTGCCAGCAGTACCTACCGACTAGCGCATGAGCAGTTCTTC. This translates into CASSTYRLAHEQFF.

The chain combines TRBV27 with TRBJ2-7; TRBD1 aligns across 7 bases. J was trimmed by 2 bases and V by 3 bases; bases with no gene match: 7. This CDR3 spans 15 amino acids. Germline CDR1 MNHEY, CDR2 SMNVEV (reference sequence). CDR3 protein: CASSFLGQLAYEQYF. DNA of the CDR3: TGTGCCAGCAGTTTTTTGGGACAGTTAGCCTACGAGCAGTACTTC.

The chain links TRBV27 to TRBJ1-5; perhaps TRBD1 as D (5 bases). Germline values: CDR1 MNHEY, CDR2 SMNVEV (reference sequence). This CDR3 region has 14 residues. V was clipped by 6 bases and J by 5 bases, with 14 bases between them. The CDR3 region is CASSPQGWDQPQHF. In nucleotides, the CDR3 is TGTGCCAGCAGCCCTCAGGGCTGGGATCAGCCCCAGCATTTT.

The V gene is TRBV29-1, the J gene TRBJ1-1, with D possibly TRBD1 on 6 matching bases. Trimming pared 4 bases from V and 1 base from J, leaving 13 bases between. CDR1 and CDR2 from the germline V gene are SQVTM and ANQGSEA. The CDR3 is 14 residues long. CDR3 in DNA: TGCAGCGTTGTCCTAAGGGGGAAGAACACTGAAGCTTTCTTT. It encodes CSVVLRGKNTEAFF.

The chain links TRBV29-1 to TRBJ1-2; TRBD1 might be the D (6 bases). Trimming left V 2 bases short and J 4 bases short, with 14 bases between. The CDR3 length is 14 residues. Germline CDR1 and CDR2: SQVTM and ANQGSEA. The CDR3 spells CSVEKGGAGYGYTF. CDR3 bases: TGCAGCGTTGAAAAGGGGGGCGCAGGCTATGGCTACACCTTC.

The table lists this clonotype with a few counts. The chain recombines TRBV29-1 with TRBJ2-1; D might be TRBD1 or TRBD2, each matching 5 bases. The germline V and J ends were trimmed by 2 bases and 3 bases, with 14 bases remaining between them. Germline assignment: CDR1 SQVTM and CDR2 ANQGSEA. The CDR3 covers 15 residues. The CDR3 nucleotides are TGCAGCGTTGAACAGGGCCTAGCTATCTACAATGAGCAGTTCTTC. It yields the protein CSVEQGLAIYNEQFF.

V is TRBV6-5 and J is TRBJ1-2, with 10 bases aligning to TRBD1. The V segment lost 3 bases and the J segment 5 bases; nucleotides outside the gene matches: 15. The CDR3 is made up of 18 amino acids. CDR1 and CDR2 (germline): MNHEY, SVGAGI. The DNA for the CDR3 is TGTGCCAGCAGTTATTCTGGGACAGGGGAAGAAAGCCCTTATGGCTACACCTTC. Translating it yields CASSYSGTGEESPYGYTF.

The chain uses TRBV7-2 and TRBJ2-3, with TRBD2 as a possible D gene (6 bases). Trimming removed 3 bases at V and 5 bases at J, with 12 bases between. This CDR3 region has 14 residues. Germline V gene sequence: CDR1 SGHTA, CDR2 FQGNSA. The CDR3 DNA reads TGTGCCAGCAGCTTTGGCGGGGTTGTAGATACGCAGTATTTT. Translating it yields CASSFGGVVDTQYF.

Comments on this clonotype: With a much larger clone just one base away, this may be a read error. The J gene is TRBJ2-3, the V gene TRBV7-2, with D unresolved. The CDR3 length is 11 residues. Germline CDR1 SGHTA, CDR2 FQGNSA. The CDR3 coding sequence is TGTGCCAGCAGCTTACCAGATGCGCAGTATTTT. Translation: CASSLPDAQYF.

This clonotype was observed once. The chain recombines TRBV10-2 with TRBJ1-2; no definite D call. CDR1 is WSHSY and CDR2 is SAAADI in the germline V gene. CDR3 length: 14 residues. V was cut by 4 bases and J by 7 bases, with 16 bases left in between. The CDR3 DNA reads as TGCGCCAGCAGTGGGGCGCATAGGGCCTCTGGCTACACCTTC. Its protein product is CASSGAHRASGYTF.

Points on this clonotype: An end of the junction does not agree with germline; a read error may underlie this. V and J are TRBV27 and TRBJ2-3; D unclear. The CDR3 is 13 residues long. Germline assignment: CDR1 MNHEY and CDR2 SMNVEV (reference sequence). In DNA, the CDR3 is TGTGCCAGCAGTTTATCCCGCACAGATACGCGGTATTTT. It translates to CASSLSRTDTRYF.

The genes are TRBV10-3 and TRBJ1-5; a possible D gene is TRBD1 (5 bases). CDR1 is ENHRY and CDR2 is SYGVKD in the germline V gene. Trimming took off 5 bases at V and 0 bases at J, with 14 bases between the two ends. The CDR3 contains 16 residues. The CDR3 nucleotides are TGTGCCATCAGTACTGGGGGAAAGGATAGCAATCAGCCCCAGCATTTT. This translates into CAISTGGKDSNQPQHF.

This chain uses TRBV7-2 with TRBJ1-1, with D unresolved. V was cut by 5 bases and J by 7 bases, with 17 bases left in between. Germline loops: CDR1 SGHTA, CDR2 FQGNSA. The CDR3 consists of 14 residues. The CDR3 DNA reads as TGTGCCAGCAGCCCCACGGCAGGAACGGGTGAAGCTTTCTTT. Encoded protein: CASSPTAGTGEAFF.

The chain links TRBV5-1 to TRBJ2-4, with D maybe TRBD2 (6 bases). Germline V gives CDR1 SGHRS, CDR2 YFSETQ. The V end lost 1 base, the J end lost 13 bases, and 15 bases lay between the germline ends. The CDR3 contains 13 residues. CDR3 coding DNA: TGCGCCAGCAGCTTGAGAGGTTCGGGGGAGCAGTACTTC. Protein: CASSLRGSGEQYF.

The chain recombines TRBV6-2 or TRBV6-3 with TRBJ2-7; tentative D call: TRBD2 (5 bases). The J call may be incorrect, as the DNA end agrees better with TRBJ2-5. CDR1 is MNHEY, CDR2 SVGEGT, per germline. The CDR3 is 14 residues long. DNA for the CDR3: TGTGCCAGCAGTAGGACTGTGCGGCGAGAGACCCAGTACTTC. It encodes CASSRTVRRETQYF.

The gene calls are TRBV5-1 and TRBJ1-5; 7 nucleotides line up with TRBD1. Trimming cost V 2 bases and J 4 bases; bases outside gene matches: 9. The CDR3 has 16 residues. CDR1 and CDR2 from the germline V gene are SGHRS and YFSETQ. Here the CDR3 reads CASSFAGTAPNQPQHF. The CDR3 DNA is TGCGCCAGCAGCTTTGCCGGGACAGCCCCTAATCAGCCCCAGCATTTT.

The CDR3 DNA follows: TGCAGTGCCGGGACTAGAGGGGACAATGAGCAGTTCTTC. Translating it yields CSAGTRGDNEQFF. The chain recombines TRBV20-1 with TRBJ2-1; 8 bases align to TRBD2. Per the germline V gene, CDR1 is DFQATT and CDR2 is SNEGSKA (reference sequence). V was clipped by 6 bases and J by 5 bases; unmatched bases: 6. The CDR3 sequence is 13 residues long.

This sequence joins TRBV2 and TRBJ1-6; 10 bases line up with TRBD1. V gave up 1 base and J gave up 10 bases; unmatched junction bases: 1. Germline V lookup: CDR1 SNHLY, CDR2 FYNNEI. The CDR3 is 14 amino acids. The CDR3 DNA reads TGTGCCAGCAGTGAAGGGACAGGGGGATCACCCCTCCACTTT. This gives the protein CASSEGTGGSPLHF.

V gene TRBV4-1 combines with J gene TRBJ2-3; perhaps TRBD1 as D (5 bases). This CDR3 is built from 17 residues. Deletions cut 0 bases from V and 2 bases from J, with 15 bases between. From germline, CDR1 is MGHRA and CDR2 YSYEKL. This CDR3 is CASSQEPRAPPTDTQYF. The CDR3 DNA sequence: TGCGCCAGCAGCCAAGAACCCAGGGCCCCTCCCACAGATACGCAGTATTTT.

This clonotype has just a few counts. The V and J genes are TRBV29-1 and TRBJ2-1, with a possible D match to TRBD2 (5 bases). Trimming took 1 base from V and 1 from J, leaving 8 bases between them. This CDR3 region has 14 residues. Germline V gives CDR1 SQVTM, CDR2 ANQGSEA. The CDR3 protein is CSVEGDYSYNEQFF. The DNA for the CDR3 is TGCAGCGTTGAAGGAGACTATTCCTACAATGAGCAGTTCTTC.

This clonotype showed up many times. The chain employs TRBV4-3 and TRBJ1-6, with a weak D call TRBD1 (5 bases). Between the trimmed V and J ends, which lost 3 bases and 4 bases, there was a span of 7 bases. The CDR3 runs 14 residues. Germline V gene sequence: CDR1 LGHNA, CDR2 YSLEER. The CDR3 region has the DNA TGCGCCAGCAGCCAGGGACGGTATAATTCACCCCTCCACTTT. Its translation: CASSQGRYNSPLHF.

The chain links TRBV12-3 or TRBV12-4 to TRBJ2-4, with D possibly called TRBD1 or TRBD2 (6 bases each). V was clipped by 5 bases and J by 5 bases, with 25 bases between them. This CDR3 comprises 18 residues. CDR3 bases: TGTGCCAGCAGTCCATCGGTATGGGGGGCGAAGACGGAAAACATTCAGTACTTC. It translates to CASSPSVWGAKTENIQYF.

J is TRBJ1-1 and V is TRBV7-2; D might be TRBD1 (6 bases). The CDR3 is 13 amino acids. V lost 5 bases and J 8 bases, leaving 15 bases between the germline ends. CDR1 and CDR2 (germline): SGHTA, FQGNSA. CDR3 amino acids: CASSPGGAREAFF. CDR3 bases: TGTGCCAGCAGCCCGGGGGGGGCGCGGGAAGCTTTCTTT.

This clonotype was picked up a small number of times. The chain combines TRBV6-2 or TRBV6-3 with TRBJ2-7; D is uncertain. V was shortened by 5 bases and J by 6 bases, with 11 bases between the two germline ends. The CDR3 loop spans 12 amino acids. The V gene's germline CDR1 is MNHEY and CDR2 SVGEGT. CDR3 region: CASSGELAEQYF. In nucleotides, the CDR3 is TGTGCCAGCAGTGGCGAGCTCGCCGAGCAGTACTTC.

The chain links TRBV2 to TRBJ1-4; 10 bases map to TRBD1. The CDR3 has 18 amino acids. Germline V gene data show CDR1 as SNHLY and CDR2 as FYNNEI. V was clipped by 6 bases and J by 2 bases; unmatched bases: 12. DNA of the CDR3: TGTGCCAGCAGACCCCCGGGACAGGGGATGTGGACTAATGAAAAACTGTTTTTT. The encoded protein is CASRPPGQGMWTNEKLFF.